This TCR beta chain emerged from a study of read filtering for tumor transcriptome and immune sequencing. Overall study: After DNase treatment, RNA was made into whole-transcriptome libraries. TCR-mapped reads were about 3.5 to 11 million with IR-seq versus roughly 75 to 1,400 with RNA-seq.

From about 400 ng of RNA, a library with molecular barcoded alpha/delta and beta/gamma adaptors was made. MiXCR was run by TCRdb on the reads, yielding one entry per CDR3 protein. The sample consists of 40,000 or so distinct CDR3 sequences, around an eighth of them appearing once. This CDR3 region has 14 residues. CDR1 is LNHNV and CDR2 is YYDKDF in the germline V gene (reference sequence). Comments on this clonotype: Its antigen is as yet unknown. One junction end does not reproduce the germline sequence, and a read error may be involved.

Findings and limits, study-wide: The CD138-negative fraction was mixed bone marrow immune cells, not pure T cells.

The V call is TRBV15, the J call TRBJ2-3; D perhaps matches TRBD2 (5 bases). Sequencing input: a population of CD138-negative cells sorted from bone marrow. The receptor's source is a donor at least 40 years old with multiple myeloma. CDR3 amino acids: CATSKGSSTDTQYF. In DNA, the CDR3 is TGTGCCACCAGCAAAGGTTCTAGCACGGATACGCAGTATTTT. Looking up the rest from reference TRBV15 and TRBJ2-3 gives the full variable domain: DAMVIQNPRYQVTQFGKPVTLSCSQTLNHNVMYWYQQKSSQAPKLLFHYYDKDFNNEADTPDNFQSRRPNTSFCFLDIRSPGLGDTAMYLCATSKGSSTDTQYFGPGTRLTVL.